This TCR beta chain was found in a study of T-cell reconstitution after alpha-beta-depleted transplantation in children. Study findings and constraints: Reportedly, alpha-beta T cells present about two months post-transplant originated from several hundred expanded clones of graft origin.

A word on this clonotype: Its antigen is currently unknown.

The germline gives CDR1 SGHTA, CDR2 FQGNSA. Trimming shortened V by 1 base and J by 3 bases, and 10 bases separated the two germline ends. The CDR3 extends over 14 amino acids. Preparing the TCRbeta library involved the use of unique molecular identifiers. TCRdb re-analysed the PCR reads in MiXCR, keeping a single row per CDR3 protein. The sample includes around 450,000 distinct CDR3 sequences, 10% seen only once; the top ten take 2% to 2.5%. The genes are TRBV7-2 and TRBJ2-7; no definite D call. Sample: PBMCs, taken before TCRalphabeta/CD19-depleted stem cell transplant. This TCR derives from a child aged 2 to 10 with inherited bone marrow failure, due to receive a stem cell transplant. The DNA for the CDR3 is TGTGCCAGCAGCTTAGTGAGAGGAAACTACGAGCAGTACTTC. This gives the protein CASSLVRGNYEQYF.